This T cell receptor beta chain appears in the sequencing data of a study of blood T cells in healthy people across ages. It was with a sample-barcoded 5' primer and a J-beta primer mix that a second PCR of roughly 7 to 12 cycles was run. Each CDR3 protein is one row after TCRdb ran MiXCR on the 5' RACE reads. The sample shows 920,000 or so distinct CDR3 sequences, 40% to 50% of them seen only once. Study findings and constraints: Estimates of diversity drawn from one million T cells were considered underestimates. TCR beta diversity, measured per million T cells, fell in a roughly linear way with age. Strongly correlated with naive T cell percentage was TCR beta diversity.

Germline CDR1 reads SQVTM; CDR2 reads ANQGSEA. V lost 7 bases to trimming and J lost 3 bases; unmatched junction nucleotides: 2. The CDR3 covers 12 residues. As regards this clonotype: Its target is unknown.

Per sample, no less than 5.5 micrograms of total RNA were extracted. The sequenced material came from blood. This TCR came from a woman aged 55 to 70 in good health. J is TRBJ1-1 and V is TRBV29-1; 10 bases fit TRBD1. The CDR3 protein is CSGGQGDTEAFF. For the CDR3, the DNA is TGCAGCGGCGGACAGGGGGACACTGAAGCTTTCTTT.